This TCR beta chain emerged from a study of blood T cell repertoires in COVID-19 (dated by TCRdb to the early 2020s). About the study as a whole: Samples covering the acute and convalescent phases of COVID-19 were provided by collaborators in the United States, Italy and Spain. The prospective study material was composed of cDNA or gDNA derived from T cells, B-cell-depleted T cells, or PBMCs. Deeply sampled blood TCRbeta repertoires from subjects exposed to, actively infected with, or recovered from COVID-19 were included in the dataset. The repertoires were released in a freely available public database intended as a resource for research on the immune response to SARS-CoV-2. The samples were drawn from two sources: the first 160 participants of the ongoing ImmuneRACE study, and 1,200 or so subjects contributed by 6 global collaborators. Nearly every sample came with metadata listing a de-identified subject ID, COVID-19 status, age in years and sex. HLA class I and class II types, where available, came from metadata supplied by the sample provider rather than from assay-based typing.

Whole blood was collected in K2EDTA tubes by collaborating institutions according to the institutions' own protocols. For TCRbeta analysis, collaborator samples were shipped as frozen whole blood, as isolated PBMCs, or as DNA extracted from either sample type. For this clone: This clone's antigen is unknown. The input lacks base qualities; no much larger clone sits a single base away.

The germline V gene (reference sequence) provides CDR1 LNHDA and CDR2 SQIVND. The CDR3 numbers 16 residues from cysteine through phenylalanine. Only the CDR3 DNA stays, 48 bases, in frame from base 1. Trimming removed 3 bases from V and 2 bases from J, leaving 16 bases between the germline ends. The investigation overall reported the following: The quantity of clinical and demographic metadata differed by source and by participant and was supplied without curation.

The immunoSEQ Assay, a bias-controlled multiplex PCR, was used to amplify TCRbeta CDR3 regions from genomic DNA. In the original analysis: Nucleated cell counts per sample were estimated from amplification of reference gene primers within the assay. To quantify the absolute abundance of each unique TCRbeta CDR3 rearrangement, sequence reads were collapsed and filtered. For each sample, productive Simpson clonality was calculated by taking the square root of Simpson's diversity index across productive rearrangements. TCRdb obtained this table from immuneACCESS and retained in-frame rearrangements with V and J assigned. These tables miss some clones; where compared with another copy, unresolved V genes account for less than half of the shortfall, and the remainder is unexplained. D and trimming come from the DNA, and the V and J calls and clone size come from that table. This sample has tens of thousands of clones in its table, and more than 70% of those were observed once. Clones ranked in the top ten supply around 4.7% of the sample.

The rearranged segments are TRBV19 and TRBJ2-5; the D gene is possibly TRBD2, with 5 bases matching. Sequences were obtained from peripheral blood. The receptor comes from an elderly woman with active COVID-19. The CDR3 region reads CASSISKMTGQETQYF. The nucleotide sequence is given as TGTGCCAGTAGTATCTCCAAAATGACGGGGCAAGAGACCCAGTACTTC.